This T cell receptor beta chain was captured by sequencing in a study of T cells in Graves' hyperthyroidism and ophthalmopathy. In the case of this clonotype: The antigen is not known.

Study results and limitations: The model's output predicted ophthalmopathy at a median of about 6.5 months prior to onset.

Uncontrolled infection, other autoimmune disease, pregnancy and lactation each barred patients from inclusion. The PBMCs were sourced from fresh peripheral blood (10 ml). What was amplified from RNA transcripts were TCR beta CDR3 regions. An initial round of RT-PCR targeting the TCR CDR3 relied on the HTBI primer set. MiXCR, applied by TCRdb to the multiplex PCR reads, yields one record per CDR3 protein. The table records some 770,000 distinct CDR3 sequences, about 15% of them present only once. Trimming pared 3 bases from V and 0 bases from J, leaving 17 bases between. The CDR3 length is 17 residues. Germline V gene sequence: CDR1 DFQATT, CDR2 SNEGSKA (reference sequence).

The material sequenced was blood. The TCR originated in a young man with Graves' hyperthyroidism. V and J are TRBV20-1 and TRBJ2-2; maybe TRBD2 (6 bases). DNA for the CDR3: TGCAGTGCTAGTGGGGGGTGGGGCTCGTCGAACACCGGGGAGCTGTTTTTT. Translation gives CSASGGWGSSNTGELFF.